Listed here are 12 T cell receptor beta chains from one sample, sequenced in a study of quantifying T cell responses using KT2 cells. Study overall: cDNA was made from DNase-treated RNA using alpha and beta constant primers.

Each cDNA got a UMI-containing oligo ligated at its 3' end. The first PCR ran approximately 4 cycles with an equimolar RC1.1 and RC1.2 beta primer mix. TCRdb re-analysed the UMI-ligation and nested PCR reads in MiXCR, keeping a single row per CDR3 protein. This sample has approximately 60,000 distinct CDR3 sequences, with approximately 13% found just once. The sample comprised PBMCs spiked with cells of the T cell clone KT2. Receptor source: a human donor.

The rearrangement joins TRBV30 to TRBJ1-2; weak D call: TRBD1 (5 bases). V gave up 3 bases and J gave up 8 bases, with 16 bases separating them. Germline CDR1 is GTSNPN and CDR2 is SVGIG (reference sequence). This CDR3 region has 13 residues. The CDR3 coding sequence is TGTGCCTGGAGCCACCCTGGGGGAAGGGGCTACACCTTC. This translates into CAWSHPGGRGYTF.

This clonotype was counted ten times or more. The CDR3 sequence is CASCGEGGTEAFF. The DNA for the CDR3 is TGTGCCAGCTGCGGAGAAGGGGGCACTGAAGCTTTCTTT. The genes are TRBV2 and TRBJ1-1, with D perhaps TRBD1 (6 bases). The V end was cut by 8 bases, the J end by 4 bases, with 14 bases between. The CDR3 contains 13 residues. CDR1 SNHLY and CDR2 FYNNEI come from the germline V gene.

This clonotype showed up just a few times. The chain combines TRBV29-1 with TRBJ2-3, with no clear D. This CDR3 has 14 residues. V was cut by 3 bases and J by 3 bases, with 13 bases left in between. Germline assignment: CDR1 SQVTM and CDR2 ANQGSEA. The CDR3 nucleotides read TGCAGCGTTGACTTGGGTTCGACTACAGATACGCAGTATTTT. Translated: CSVDLGSTTDTQYF.

The chain employs TRBV14 and TRBJ2-3; 7 bases are shared with TRBD2. This CDR3 is 17 amino acids long. J gave up 2 bases and V 2 bases, and 10 bases lay outside the gene matches. Germline V lookup: CDR1 SGHDN, CDR2 FVKESK. The CDR3 nucleotides are TGTGCCAGCAGCCAAACTCCCGCGCGGGAGCTCACAGATACGCAGTATTTT. Encoded protein: CASSQTPARELTDTQYF.

Of note for this clonotype: This may be a read error: a much more frequent sequence differs by one nucleotide. The V gene is TRBV20-1, the J gene TRBJ2-7; D is unresolved. V dropped 1 base and J dropped 2 bases, with 9 bases sitting between them. The germline CDR1 and CDR2 sequences are DFQATT and SNEGSKA (reference sequence). This CDR3 has 13 amino acids. CDR3 nucleotides: TGCAGTGCTAGAGGTACAGCCCCCTACGAGCAGTACTTC. Encoded protein: CSARGTAPYEQYF.

In its sample, this clonotype was seen a few times. V is TRBV15 and J is TRBJ2-5, with D unresolved. CDR1 is LNHNV and CDR2 is YYDKDF in the germline V gene (reference sequence). Between the trimmed V and J ends, which lost 5 bases and 2 bases, there was a span of 9 bases. The CDR3 sequence is 13 residues long. DNA for the CDR3: TGTGCCACCAGCGTTGGCGAACAAGAGACCCAGTACTTC. As protein: CATSVGEQETQYF. Drawing the rest from reference TRBV15 and TRBJ2-5, the complete variable domain is DAMVIQNPRYQVTQFGKPVTLSCSQTLNHNVMYWYQQKSSQAPKLLFHYYDKDFNNEADTPDNFQSRRPNTSFCFLDIRSPGLGDTAMYLCATSVGEQETQYFGPGTRLLVL.

This clonotype occurred many times. This rearrangement joins TRBV12-3 or TRBV12-4 to TRBJ1-4; no firm D call. V was trimmed by 6 bases and J by 5 bases, leaving 16 bases between them. CDR3 length: 15 residues. The CDR3 is CASSLSYRGNEKLFF. The CDR3 bases are TGTGCCAGCAGCCTCTCGTATCGAGGGAATGAAAAACTGTTTTTT.

This clonotype has a count of ten or more. V usage is TRBV18 and J usage is TRBJ2-6, with 8 bases matching TRBD1. This CDR3 spans 17 amino acids. CDR1 and CDR2 (germline): KGHSH, LQKENI. With 3 bases clipped from V and 0 bases from J, the junction kept 4 bases outside the gene matches. The CDR3 sequence: CASSPRTGTSGANVLTF. In DNA form, the CDR3 reads TGTGCCAGCTCACCCCGGACAGGGACCTCTGGGGCCAACGTCCTGACTTTC.

This clonotype was counted many times. This rearrangement joins TRBV20-1 to TRBJ1-5; 10 nucleotides line up with TRBD1. The CDR3 extends over 16 amino acids. Per germline, CDR1 DFQATT and CDR2 SNEGSKA (reference sequence). The V and J ends lost 3 bases and 0 bases, in that order; junction bases with no gene match: 5. The CDR3 bases are TGCAGTGCTAGGAGGGGGGACAGGGGTAGCAATCAGCCCCAGCATTTT. Residues: CSARRGDRGSNQPQHF.

In this sample, this clonotype turned up many times. This chain uses TRBV4-1 with TRBJ2-2; the match to TRBD2 covers 11 bases. Germline V lookup: CDR1 MGHRA, CDR2 YSYEKL. This CDR3 region has 16 residues. V lost 2 bases to trimming and J lost 4 bases; unmatched junction nucleotides: 3. The CDR3 is CASSQLAGGGTGELFF. The CDR3 DNA sequence: TGCGCCAGCAGCCAACTAGCGGGAGGTGGCACCGGGGAGCTGTTTTTT.

At least ten counts were recorded for this clonotype. The chain employs TRBV11-3 and TRBJ2-7; the match to TRBD1 covers 8 bases. V was clipped by 3 bases and J by 1 base; unmatched bases: 2. Germline CDR1 SGHNT, CDR2 YENEEA. This CDR3 is 14 amino acids long. The CDR3 loop is CASSLGQVSYEQYF. The CDR3 DNA is TGTGCCAGCAGCTTGGGACAGGTATCCTACGAGCAGTACTTC.

The chain uses TRBV6-2 or TRBV6-3 and TRBJ2-1, with D possibly being TRBD2 (6 bases). The CDR3 spans 16 residues. Germline CDR1 reads MNHEY; CDR2 reads SVGEGT. V lost 6 bases and J lost 3, with 18 bases in between. The CDR3 loop is CASSHIQRVFYNEQFF. The CDR3 region has the DNA TGTGCCAGCAGCCACATTCAGCGGGTATTCTACAATGAGCAGTTCTTC.